What follows is one TCR beta chain and its context. The antigen is undetermined. Generated by immunoSEQ multiplex PCR, the TCRdb table keeps only in-frame clones and is missing some. The sample consists of 150,000 to 200,000 clones, roughly 92% of them appearing once. Trimming removed 7 bases at V and 8 bases at J, with 17 bases between. This CDR3 has 14 residues. The V gene's germline CDR1 is SNHLY and CDR2 FYNNEI. The entry originates in a study of T cell responses to AZD1222 COVID-19 vaccine. Study overall: Pooled together were second doses at about 4 or about 12 weeks. Study results and limitations: Donors in the cohort were predominantly white British and more often female, and clonal diversity was possibly underestimated.

The sequenced sample was peripheral blood, obtained on day 0 of AZD1222 vaccination. The gene calls are TRBV2 and TRBJ2-2; possibly TRBD1 for D (6 bases). The receptor's source is an adult in good health. The CDR3 nucleotides are TGTGCCAGCACCACACCCAGGGGACGAGGGGAGCTGTTTTTT. Amino acid sequence: CASTTPRGRGELFF.